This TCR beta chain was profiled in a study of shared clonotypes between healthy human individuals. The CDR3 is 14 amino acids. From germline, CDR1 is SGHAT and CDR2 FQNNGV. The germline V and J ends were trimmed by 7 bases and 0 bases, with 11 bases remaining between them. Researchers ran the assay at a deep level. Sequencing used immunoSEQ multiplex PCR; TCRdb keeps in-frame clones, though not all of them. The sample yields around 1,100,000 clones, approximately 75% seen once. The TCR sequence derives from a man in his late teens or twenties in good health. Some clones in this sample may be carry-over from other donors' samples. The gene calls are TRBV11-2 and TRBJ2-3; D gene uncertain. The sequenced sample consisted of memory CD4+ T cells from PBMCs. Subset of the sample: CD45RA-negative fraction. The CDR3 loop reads CASTVNWSTDTQYF. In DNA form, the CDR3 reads TGTGCCAGCACCGTGAACTGGAGCACAGATACGCAGTATTTT.